One and the same sample provided the 25 T cell receptor beta chains below, sequenced in a study of graft-versus-host responses after intestinal transplantation. Their recognized antigens are unknown. Clones were sequenced by immunoSEQ multiplex PCR, and TCRdb holds only the in-frame ones, with some missing. The sample has about 120,000 clones; around nine tenths are singletons. Sequencing used unstimulated CD4+ T cells sorted from spleen or lymph node cells, obtained before transplant. These receptors all come from a human donor who was the organ donor for an intestinal transplant.

The DNA for the CDR3 is TGTGCCAGCAGCTTGGTGGGAGAGCAGTTCTTC. It codes for CASSLVGEQFF. The chain joins TRBV5-5 to TRBJ2-1; D is unresolved. Germline V CDR1 and CDR2: SGHKS, YYEKEE (reference sequence). V dropped 0 bases and J dropped 10 bases, with 5 bases sitting between them. This CDR3 region has 11 residues.

This clone showed up just a few times. This chain joins TRBV19 and TRBJ2-2, with D possibly being TRBD1 or TRBD2 (7 bases each). Trimming stripped 4 bases from V and 5 bases from J, with 17 bases between. Germline V gene data show CDR1 as LNHDA and CDR2 as SQIVND (reference sequence). This CDR3 contains 16 residues. CDR3 residues: CASSKGWQGGTGELFF. CDR3 DNA: TGTGCCAGTAGTAAAGGCTGGCAGGGGGGGACCGGGGAGCTGTTTTTT.

V gene TRBV4-2 combines with J gene TRBJ2-1; TRBD2 matches 11 bases. This CDR3 region has 18 residues. J lost 3 bases, V lost 2 bases, and 9 bases had no gene match. Germline V CDR1 and CDR2: LGHNA, YNFKEQ. The CDR3 bases are TGTGCCAGCAGCCAAAGAGTAGCGGGAGGGCAGGGCTACAATGAGCAGTTCTTC. Translating gives CASSQRVAGGQGYNEQFF.

The chain has TRBV18 and TRBJ1-1; no definite D call. V dropped 3 bases and J dropped 4 bases, with 9 bases sitting between them. The CDR3 is 13 residues long. The germline gives CDR1 KGHSH, CDR2 LQKENI. CDR3 loop: CASSPREGTEAFF. The CDR3 coding sequence is TGTGCCAGCTCACCCCGGGAGGGCACTGAAGCTTTCTTT.

Comment on this clone: Other nucleotide sequences from this sample produce the same CDR3. V and J are TRBV5-6 and TRBJ2-3; 9 bases line up with TRBD2. CDR1 SGHDT and CDR2 YYEEEE come from the germline V gene. The CDR3 is 15 residues long. V shed 0 bases, J shed 6 bases, and the junction held 5 bases outside the gene matches. The CDR3 here is CASSLGAGGSDTQYF. For the CDR3, the DNA is TGTGCCAGCAGCTTGGGAGCGGGAGGCTCCGATACGCAGTATTTT.

This clone was found once. The chain uses TRBV7-2 and TRBJ2-5; tentative D call: TRBD2 (5 bases). Trimming left V 3 bases short and J 4 bases short, with 15 bases between. Germline CDR1 SGHTA, CDR2 FQGNSA. The CDR3 contains 15 residues. The CDR3 nucleotides read TGTGCCAGCAGCTTTTACCGAGCGGCCCCAGAGACCCAGTACTTC. Its protein product is CASSFYRAAPETQYF.

The genes are TRBV5-5 and TRBJ2-1; 14 bases line up with TRBD2. CDR1 SGHKS and CDR2 YYEKEE come from the germline V gene (reference sequence). CDR3 length: 14 amino acids. V lost 4 bases and J lost 13; bases outside the gene matches: 7. The CDR3 spells CASSPGLAGDRQFF. CDR3 nucleotides: TGTGCCAGCAGCCCGGGACTAGCGGGAGATCGACAGTTCTTC.

The chain couples TRBV7-9 to TRBJ2-1; D call uncertain. This CDR3 region has 13 residues. The V end lost 1 base, the J end lost 8 bases, and 9 bases lay between the germline ends. Germline-derived CDR1 and CDR2 are SEHNR and FQNEAQ (reference sequence). CDR3 sequence: CASSLVPNDEQFF. As DNA, the CDR3 is TGTGCCAGCAGCTTAGTTCCGAACGATGAGCAGTTCTTC.

The chain recombines TRBV6-5 with TRBJ1-4; the D gene is possibly TRBD1 (6 bases). V lost 5 bases and J lost 4, with 11 bases in between. Germline CDR1 and CDR2: MNHEY and SVGAGI. The CDR3 covers 14 residues. This CDR3 reads CASSDDRNNEKLFF. As DNA, the CDR3 is TGTGCCAGCAGTGATGACAGGAATAATGAAAAACTGTTTTTT.

The chain carries TRBV7-9 and TRBJ1-1; 10 bases line up with TRBD1. This CDR3 spans 15 amino acids. The junction had 4 bases not matched to a gene; V was cut back by 3 bases and J by 3 bases. Germline CDR1 SEHNR, CDR2 FQNEAQ (reference sequence). The CDR3 protein is CASSLRGTGDTEAFF. The CDR3 DNA reads TGTGCCAGCAGCTTGAGGGGGACAGGGGACACTGAAGCTTTCTTT.

The V and J genes are TRBV6-5 and TRBJ1-2; 8 bases align to TRBD1. V gave up 2 bases and J gave up 3 bases; unmatched junction bases: 2. This CDR3 is built from 14 residues. Germline CDR1 and CDR2: MNHEY and SVGAGI. CDR3 coding DNA: TGTGCCAGCAGTTACCAGGGGGCTGACTATGGCTACACCTTC. It encodes CASSYQGADYGYTF.

This chain uses TRBV19 with TRBJ1-2; D call uncertain. Germline CDR1 LNHDA, CDR2 SQIVND (reference sequence). The CDR3 loop spans 12 amino acids. V was clipped by 10 bases and J by 5 bases, with 14 bases between them. CDR3 sequence: CATGGGGYGYTF. The CDR3 bases are TGTGCCACCGGTGGAGGTGGTTATGGCTACACCTTC.

This clone was detected only once. The gene calls are TRBV2 and TRBJ1-4; D not resolved. CDR3 length: 15 residues. V lost 5 bases and J lost 5, with 15 bases in between. Germline-derived CDR1 and CDR2 are SNHLY and FYNNEI. CDR3 loop: CASSPLGGRNEKLFF. CDR3 in DNA: TGTGCCAGCAGTCCACTGGGAGGACGCAATGAAAAACTGTTTTTT. Complete variable domain (other parts from reference TRBV2 and TRBJ1-4): EPEVTQTPSHQVTQMGQEVILRCVPISNHLYFYWYRQILGQKVEFLVSFYNNEISEKSEIFDDQFSVERPDGSNFTLKIRSTKLEDSAMYFCASSPLGGRNEKLFFGSGTQLSVL.

The V gene is TRBV19, the J gene TRBJ2-7; TRBD2 matches 10 bases. The CDR3 totals 15 residues. Germline V gene data show CDR1 as LNHDA and CDR2 as SQIVND (reference sequence). The V and J ends lost 4 bases and 2 bases, in that order; junction bases with no gene match: 5. The CDR3 region is CASSRTSGAPYEQYF. The CDR3 DNA reads as TGTGCCAGTAGTAGAACTAGCGGGGCCCCCTACGAGCAGTACTTC.

The chain employs TRBV5-6 and TRBJ2-1; 14 bases are shared with TRBD2. With 4 bases clipped from V and 9 bases from J, the junction kept 15 bases outside the gene matches. Germline V CDR1 and CDR2: SGHDT, YYEEEE. The CDR3 totals 18 residues. The CDR3 region has the DNA TGTGCCAGCAGCCCGGTGAACCCCGGGACTAGCGGGAGCGGTGAGCAGTTCTTC. This encodes CASSPVNPGTSGSGEQFF.

DNA of the CDR3: TGTGCCAGCAGCTCTGGACAGGCCGTTGGGAGCAATCAGCCCCAGCATTTT. This translates into CASSSGQAVGSNQPQHF. The chain carries TRBV7-9 and TRBJ1-5; 7 nucleotides match TRBD1. CDR1 and CDR2 from the germline V gene are SEHNR and FQNEAQ (reference sequence). J lost 1 base, V lost 4 bases, and 10 bases had no gene match. The CDR3 has 17 amino acids.

The rearrangement uses TRBV19 and TRBJ1-1, with TRBD1 as a possible D gene (5 bases). The CDR3 sequence is 12 residues long. In germline, CDR1 is LNHDA, CDR2 SQIVND (reference sequence). V was trimmed by 8 bases and J by 3 bases, leaving 10 bases between them. The CDR3 nucleotides read TGTGCCAGTTTTCAGGGACACACTGAAGCTTTCTTT. It yields the protein CASFQGHTEAFF.

V usage is TRBV6-1 and J usage is TRBJ2-7; D is possibly TRBD2 (6 bases). The V and J ends lost 7 bases and 1 base respectively, with 14 bases between them. CDR1 is MNHNS, CDR2 SASEGT, per germline. The CDR3 runs to 14 residues. CDR3 residues: CASMGRGGSYEQYF. In nucleotides, the CDR3 is TGTGCCAGCATGGGGCGGGGAGGTTCCTACGAGCAGTACTTC.

The rearrangement uses TRBV9 and TRBJ2-2, with D possibly being TRBD1 (5 bases). Trimming took 4 bases from V and 9 from J, leaving 16 bases between them. Germline loops: CDR1 SGDLS, CDR2 YYNGEE. The CDR3 covers 14 residues. The CDR3 DNA sequence: TGTGCCAGCAGCCCCACCGACAGTCACCGGGAGCTGTTTTTT. It yields the protein CASSPTDSHRELFF.

This clone was picked up one time. V is TRBV19 and J is TRBJ2-7; 8 bases line up with TRBD1. CDR3 size: 15 residues. Germline-derived CDR1 and CDR2 are LNHDA and SQIVND (reference sequence). The V segment lost 4 bases and the J segment 5 bases; nucleotides outside the gene matches: 10. CDR3 loop: CASSTPGTGMNEQYF. DNA for the CDR3: TGTGCCAGTAGTACGCCCGGGACAGGCATGAACGAGCAGTACTTC.

The chain joins TRBV7-2 to TRBJ2-7, with 9 bases that match TRBD2. CDR1 is SGHTA, CDR2 FQGNSA, per germline. CDR3 length: 15 residues. With 5 bases clipped from V and 6 bases from J, the junction kept 11 bases outside the gene matches. CDR3 nucleotides: TGTGCCAGCAGCCCCTGGGGACTAGCCCAATCCGAGCAGTACTTC. Its translation is CASSPWGLAQSEQYF. Supplemented by reference TRBV7-2 and TRBJ2-7, the full variable domain reads GAGVSQSPSNKVTEKGKDVELRCDPISGHTALYWYRQSLGQGLEFLIYFQGNSAPDKSGLPSDRFSAERTGGSVSTLTIQRTQQEDSAVYLCASSPWGLAQSEQYFGPGTRLTVT.

The genes are TRBV7-9 and TRBJ2-7; no reliable D call. CDR1 is SEHNR and CDR2 is FQNEAQ in the germline V gene (reference sequence). The CDR3 totals 14 residues. Trimming stripped 0 bases from V and 6 bases from J, with 12 bases between. The chain's CDR3 is CASSLAALGSEQYF. DNA for the CDR3: TGTGCCAGCAGCTTAGCTGCCCTAGGGTCCGAGCAGTACTTC.

The V call is TRBV5-4, the J call TRBJ2-7; 7 bases align to TRBD2. Unmatched junction bases numbered 7, after V lost 1 base and J lost 3 bases. The CDR3 spans 15 residues. Germline V lookup: CDR1 SGHNT, CDR2 YYREEE (reference sequence). The CDR3 reads CASSLSAGENYEQYF. CDR3 in DNA: TGTGCCAGCAGCTTGAGCGCGGGGGAGAACTACGAGCAGTACTTC. Full variable domain (outside the CDR3, taken from reference TRBV5-4 and TRBJ2-7): ETGVTQSPTHLIKTRGQQVTLRCSSQSGHNTVSWYQQALGQGPQFIFQYYREEENGRGNFPPRFSGLQFPNYSSELNVNALELDDSALYLCASSLSAGENYEQYFGPGTRLTVT.

This clone was found once. The V and J genes are TRBV6-1 and TRBJ2-2, with 14 bases matching TRBD2. The CDR3 runs to 17 residues. The V segment lost 2 bases and the J segment 5 bases; nucleotides outside the gene matches: 4. CDR1 MNHNS and CDR2 SASEGT come from the germline V gene. CDR3 in amino acids: CASSERGLAGDTGELFF. The DNA of the CDR3 is TGTGCCAGCAGTGAAAGGGGACTAGCGGGAGATACCGGGGAGCTGTTTTTT.

V and J are TRBV6-5 and TRBJ2-7; D ambiguous. V gave up 6 bases and J gave up 4 bases, with 19 bases separating them. The germline V gene has CDR1 MNHEY and CDR2 SVGAGI. This CDR3 has 15 amino acids. This CDR3 reads CASSPPRQVGYEQYF. CDR3 nucleotides: TGTGCCAGCAGCCCCCCAAGGCAGGTGGGGTACGAGCAGTACTTC.